This is a list of T cell receptor beta chains from one sample in a study of response to subunit inactivated influenza vaccine. A single record per CDR3 protein comes from TCRdb applying MiXCR to the RT-PCR reads. The table includes 530,000 or so distinct CDR3 sequences, around 25% detected once. The sample was CD4+ T cells sorted from PBMCs, taken approximately 5 days after vaccination. The receptor source for this set is a man aged 45 to 65 who received an inactivated influenza vaccine. The CDR3 runs from the conserved cysteine through the conserved F or W. D genes are given only for firm matches. Expanded clones get a size class; other rows say once, few or many, or leave the size out.

>TRBJ1-4|TRBV20-1|-|-
TGCAGTGCGAGGCGGGGATCCACTAATGAAAAACTGTTTTTT
CSARRGSTNEKLFF
>TRBJ2-7|TRBV20-1|-|few
TGCAGTGCCCCGATGGGGGCCGCCTACGAGCAGTACTTC
CSAPMGAAYEQYF
>TRBJ2-3|TRBV12-3/TRBV12-4|-|few
TGTGCCAGCAGTTTGGGGGCGCCCACAGATACGCAGTATTTT
CASSLGAPTDTQYF
>TRBJ1-6|TRBV5-1|-|few
TGCGCCAGCAGCTTGGATGGGGACATTCTATCACCCCTCCACTTT
CASSLDGDILSPLHF
>TRBJ2-1|TRBV20-1|TRBD1|few
TGCAGTGCTAGGGCGGGACAGGGGAACAATGAGCAGTTCTTC
CSARAGQGNNEQFF
>TRBJ2-5|TRBV14|TRBD1|-
TGTGCCAGCAGCCAGAGACAGGGGGTATTTGAGACCCAGTACTTC
CASSQRQGVFETQYF
>TRBJ2-1|TRBV9|TRBD2|-
TGTGCCAGCAGCGCGGGACTAGCGTCGGCTTACAAGGGAGATGAGCAGTTCTTC
CASSAGLASAYKGDEQFF
>TRBJ2-1|TRBV5-1|-|-
TGCGCCAGCAGCTTGGTGGCCACGGCCAGGGCTTACAATGAGCAGTTCTTC
CASSLVATARAYNEQFF
>TRBJ2-3|TRBV29-1|TRBD2|-
TGCAGCGCCATGGGGCTAGCGGAGACTAGCACAGATACGCAGTATTTT
CSAMGLAETSTDTQYF
>TRBJ1-3|TRBV6-5|-|-
TGTGCCAGCAGTTACTTGGGAACAGCCTCTGGAAACACCATATATTTT
CASSYLGTASGNTIYF
>TRBJ2-1|TRBV7-2|TRBD1|-
TGTGCCAGCAGACCCCCGGGACAGTACAATGAGCAGTTCTTC
CASRPPGQYNEQFF
>TRBJ2-2|TRBV10-3|-|-
TGTGCCATCAGTCTACAGGGTGGCAACACCGGGGAGCTGTTTTTT
CAISLQGGNTGELFF
>TRBJ1-1|TRBV7-2|-|few
TGTGCCAGCAGCTCTCCTCCGGGACGCAGCCGCACCGAAGCTTTCTTT
CASSSPPGRSRTEAFF
>TRBJ1-5|TRBV6-2/TRBV6-3|-|-
TGTGCCAGCAGTTCTTATTTTGGGCAGGGGCCCTATAGCAATCAGCCCCAGCATTTT
CASSSYFGQGPYSNQPQHF
>TRBJ2-3|TRBV5-8|-|-
TGTGCCAGCAGACCTACTCCAGGGTTGACAGATACGCAGTATTTT
CASRPTPGLTDTQYF
>TRBJ2-3|TRBV6-5|TRBD2|-
TGTGCCAGCAGTTCTCTCCCGCCGGGACTAGCGGGATTGACGCAGTATTTT
CASSSLPPGLAGLTQYF
>TRBJ1-6|TRBV5-1|-|-
TGCGCCAGCCAACAGGAGGAAGGTTCACCCCTCCACTTT
CASQQEEGSPLHF
>TRBJ2-7|TRBV28|TRBD1|-
TGTGCCAGCAGTACAGGGGGCGCCTTCGGCGAGCAGTACTTC
CASSTGGAFGEQYF
>TRBJ2-3|TRBV20-1|-|-
TGCAGTGCTAGGGACCCCGTAGTGAATACGCAGTATTTT
CSARDPVVNTQYF
>TRBJ1-2|TRBV28|-|few
TGTGCCAGCAGTTCACAGAGGCCCGGCGGCTACACCTTC
CASSSQRPGGYTF
>TRBJ2-3|TRBV27|TRBD2|-
TGTGCCAGCAGTTTATTCCCTAGCGGGAGCCCAGATACGCAGTATTTT
CASSLFPSGSPDTQYF
>TRBJ1-2|TRBV20-1|-|-
TGCAGTGCTAAGGGAGGGGAAGGCTATGGCTACACCTTC
CSAKGGEGYGYTF
>TRBJ2-2|TRBV5-1|TRBD1|-
TGCGCCAGCAGCTACTCCGGGACAGGGAACACCGGGGAGCTGTTTTTT
CASSYSGTGNTGELFF
>TRBJ2-1|TRBV5-1|-|-
TGCGCCAGCAGCTTGGTGAGGGTCTCCTACAATGAGCAGTTCTTC
CASSLVRVSYNEQFF
>TRBJ2-1|TRBV20-1|TRBD2|few
TGCAGTGCTAGAGAGGAGACTAGCGGGAACGATGAGCAGTTCTTC
CSAREETSGNDEQFF
>TRBJ2-5|TRBV12-3/TRBV12-4|TRBD1|few
TGTGCCAGCAGTTTCCGACAGGGGGGCCAAGAGACCCAGTACTTC
CASSFRQGGQETQYF
>TRBJ2-5|TRBV6-5|TRBD2|-
TGTGCCAGCAGTTACTCGCCTAGCGGGAGTGAGACCCAGTACTTC
CASSYSPSGSETQYF
>TRBJ2-3|TRBV6-1|-|-
TGTGCCAGCAGTGAGGTTGGCACAGATACGCAGTATTTT
CASSEVGTDTQYF
>TRBJ1-1|TRBV30|-|-
TGTGCCTGGAGTGTACCGGGGGGATTGGCTGAAGCTTTCTTT
CAWSVPGGLAEAFF
>TRBJ1-1|TRBV10-3|-|-
TGTGCCATCAGGGGAGCCGCAGTGGCTTTCTTT
CAIRGAAVAFF
>TRBJ2-2|TRBV12-3/TRBV12-4|TRBD2|few
TGTGCCAGCAGACTCCTAGCGGGGGTCACCGGGGAGCTGTTTTTT
CASRLLAGVTGELFF
>TRBJ2-5|TRBV20-1|TRBD2|-
TGCAGTGCCACCGCGACTAGCGGGGGAGAGACCCAGTACTTC
CSATATSGGETQYF
>TRBJ2-7|TRBV9|-|-
TGTGCCAGCAGCGTAGCGGCAGGGGGGCCCTACGAGCAGTACTTC
CASSVAAGGPYEQYF
>TRBJ2-3|TRBV7-7|-|-
TGTGCCAGCAGCCCCCACCCGGGACTTGAGGGGGATACGCAGTATTTT
CASSPHPGLEGDTQYF
>TRBJ2-2|TRBV6-4|-|few
TGTGCCAGCAGTGTCCACTTAAACACCGGGGAGCTGTTTTTT
CASSVHLNTGELFF